This T cell receptor beta chain came from a study of blood T cell repertoires in COVID-19. CDR1 and CDR2 (germline): ENHRY, SYGVKD. This CDR3 contains 14 residues. The germline V and J ends were trimmed by 8 bases and 6 bases, with 17 bases remaining between them. Produced via immunoSEQ multiplex PCR; TCRdb's table is partial and in-frame only. Here the sample spans around 300,000 clones, over 75% being singletons. This clonotype was obtained from an older woman with acute or convalescent COVID-19. The rearrangement links TRBV10-3 to TRBJ1-5; D may be TRBD1 (5 bases). What was sequenced was peripheral blood. The CDR3: CAIGSGGRGQPQHF. CDR3 sequence (DNA): TGTGCCATCGGATCGGGGGGAAGGGGTCAGCCCCAGCATTTT.